The present entry profiles one TCR beta chain with its context. It lacks a known antigen. The sequence runs out 3 residues before the end of the CDR3; the remainder is reconstructed from the germline J gene. This sample was included in a study of TET2 disruption in CD19-targeted CAR T cells (dated by TCRdb to between 2017 and 2018). Background on the whole study: The number of samples was determined by the original clinical trial design and by which samples were available, and no additional inclusion criteria were applied. Beyond this particular receptor, the publication reports: Conclusions about the CAR T cells of the patient were based on extensive analysis of a single subject.

The treatment or condition label, read with the paper, signifies: autologous CTL019 cells: CD19 CAR with 4-1BB and CD3 zeta domains. TCR zeta and 4-1BB costimulatory signaling domains were built into the CD19 CAR. Leukapheresis was used to collect the T cells for CTL019 manufacturing from peripheral blood. The DNeasy Blood and Tissue Kit was used to extract genomic DNA from pre-infusion T cells, peripheral blood, or sorted post-infusion T cells. From a lookup of the germline V gene, CDR1 and CDR2 are SGHVS and FNYEAQ. The CDR3 has 16 amino acids, counting the end cysteine and phenylalanine. The DNA shown is the part of the CDR3 that was read: 39 bases, in frame from base 1. The germline V and J ends show losses of 7 bases and 0 bases respectively, and no gene match explains 8 bases of the junction. The immunoSEQ assay was used to perform TCR beta chain deep sequencing. Turning to the authors' computational methods: Only productive TCR beta rearrangements went into calculating clonotype frequencies. Entries here come from immuneACCESS through TCRdb and include only in-frame sequences with V and J called. Some clones fail to appear in such tables; in the studies checked, an unresolved V gene covers under half of the shortfall, and the cause of the remainder is unknown. The V and J calls and clone size were taken over from that table, and D and trimming were inferred from the DNA. The table of this sample itemizes 25,000 to 30,000 clones. The top ten clones comprise 1.9% of the sample.

In this chain, TRBV7-6 is recombined with TRBJ2-2, and 7 bases in between align with TRBD1. The source of this sequence is a man aged 65 to 85 with chronic lymphocytic leukemia. This specimen consisted of CD8- CAR+ T cells sorted from cultured blood T cells, obtained for CD19 CAR T cell therapy. The cell subset or site label of this sample denotes: CD8-negative CAR-positive T cells from the infusion product. The part of the CDR3 DNA that was read is TGTGCCAGCAAAAGGGGGCAGGGGGCGAACACCGGGGAG. This translates into CASKRGQGANTGE. The CDR3 in full is CASKRGQGANTGELFF.